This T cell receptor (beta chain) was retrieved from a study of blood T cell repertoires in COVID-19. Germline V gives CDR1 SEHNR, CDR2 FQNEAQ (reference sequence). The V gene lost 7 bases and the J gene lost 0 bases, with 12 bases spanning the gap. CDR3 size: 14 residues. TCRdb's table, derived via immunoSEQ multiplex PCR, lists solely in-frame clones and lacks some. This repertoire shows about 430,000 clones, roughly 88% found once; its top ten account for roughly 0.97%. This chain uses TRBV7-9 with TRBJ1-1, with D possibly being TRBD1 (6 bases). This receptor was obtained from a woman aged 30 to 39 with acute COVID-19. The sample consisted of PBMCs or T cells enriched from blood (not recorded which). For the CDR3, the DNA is TGTGCCAGCACGTGGGGGCACCTGAACACTGAAGCTTTCTTT. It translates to CASTWGHLNTEAFF.